The clone carrying this T cell receptor beta chain was observed a handful of times. The antigen remains unidentified. The sample originates from a study of T-cell memory formation after mild COVID-19. Notes on the study in general: Certain responding clones were present in pre-infection memory, suggesting participation of cross-reactive memory. Shrinking CD4+ clones were chiefly CM and EM; CD8+ ones were chiefly EMRA.

TCRdb fed the 5' RACE reads into MiXCR, producing one record per CDR3 protein. The top ten hold around 12% of the sample, which has 430,000 or so distinct CDR3 sequences, around 27% seen once. The CDR3 is 13 residues long. Germline-derived CDR1 and CDR2 are SGHDT and YYEEEE. V was cut by 7 bases and J by 1 base, with 12 bases left in between. This TCR was sampled from an adult woman who had mild COVID-19 (a few samples of this study predate the infection). Cell type and time point are not known. Sequenced: PBMCs or a T cell subset sorted from them (not recorded which). V and J are TRBV5-6 and TRBJ2-7; TRBD2 might be the D (6 bases). For the CDR3, the DNA is TGTGCCAGCGGGACTGCCCTATCCTACGAGCAGTACTTC. Its protein product is CASGTALSYEQYF.